One sample yielded the 27 T cell receptor beta chains listed below, sequenced in a study of response to subunit inactivated influenza vaccine (dated by TCRdb to the late 2010s). The method behind the library was RT-PCR. TCRdb lists the instrument as Illumina HiSeq 2500. TCRdb handled the public reads itself, with Q25 trimming in fastp and clone calling in MiXCR, and kept productive beta chains. Each entry is one CDR3 protein sequence, shown with its most common DNA and genes. The sample table holds 150,000 to 200,000 distinct CDR3 sequences, of which around 10% were seen once. The top ten constitute approximately 39% of the sample. This specimen was CD8+ T cells sorted from PBMCs, taken roughly 24 months after vaccination. These receptor sequences come from a man between 50 and 70 years old who received an inactivated influenza vaccine. Donor details come from another sample of the same person, matched by shared clones.

This clonotype showed up just a few times. The V and J genes are TRBV19 and TRBJ1-1, with 7 bases fitting TRBD1. V lost 8 bases to trimming and J lost 3 bases; unmatched junction nucleotides: 9. CDR1 is LNHDA, CDR2 SQIVND, per germline (reference sequence). This CDR3 is built from 14 residues. The CDR3 reads CASGRNRGHTEAFF. Written as DNA, the CDR3 is TGTGCCAGTGGCAGAAACAGGGGCCACACTGAAGCTTTCTTT.

This chain joins TRBV12-3 or TRBV12-4 and TRBJ2-7; TRBD2 is a possible D gene (5 bases). Trimming stripped 5 bases from V and 9 bases from J, with 20 bases between. The CDR3 totals 14 residues. The chain's CDR3 is CASSGLGSGFGQYF. The CDR3, as DNA: TGTGCCAGCAGTGGCCTGGGGAGTGGCTTTGGGCAGTACTTC.

This clonotype was observed at least ten times. The chain employs TRBV6-5 and TRBJ2-1; D possibly corresponds to TRBD2 (5 bases). V lost 2 bases and J 0 bases, leaving 8 bases between the germline ends. There are 15 residues in the CDR3. Per the germline V gene, CDR1 is MNHEY and CDR2 is SVGAGI. This chain's CDR3 is CASSYSGSSYNEQFF. CDR3 in DNA: TGTGCCAGCAGTTACAGCGGCAGCTCCTACAATGAGCAGTTCTTC.

This clonotype was detected ten times or more. This chain connects TRBV29-1 to TRBJ2-1, with D unclear. The CDR3 spans 13 residues. CDR1 and CDR2 (germline): SQVTM, ANQGSEA. The V and J ends lost 5 bases and 3 bases respectively, with 11 bases between them. CDR3 amino acids: CSVRFAYYNEQFF. DNA for the CDR3: TGCAGCGTTCGGTTTGCCTACTACAATGAGCAGTTCTTC.

The chain employs TRBV21-1 and TRBJ1-1; TRBD1, the D gene given by the table, was not confirmed from the DNA. TRBV21-1 is noted as a pseudogene. The CDR3 is 15 amino acids. The CDR3 region is CASSPRQNMNTEAFF. The DNA of the CDR3 is TGTGCCAGCAGCCCAAGACAGAACATGAACACTGAAGCTTTCTTT.

Many counts were recorded for this clonotype. V is TRBV11-2 and J is TRBJ2-2; TRBD1 matches 9 bases. Losses at the gene ends were 4 bases for V and 6 bases for J; bases not matched to a gene: 6. This CDR3 has 15 amino acids. Per germline, CDR1 SGHAT and CDR2 FQNNGV. The CDR3 region has the DNA TGTGCCAGCAGCTATGGGACAGGGTTTGCCGGGGAGCTGTTTTTT. It translates to CASSYGTGFAGELFF.

This clonotype was recorded many times. This chain links TRBV4-3 with TRBJ2-1; 10 bases match TRBD1. This CDR3 region has 17 residues. Germline V lookup: CDR1 LGHNA, CDR2 YSLEER. The V and J ends lost 6 bases and 5 bases, in that order; junction bases with no gene match: 13. The CDR3 bases are TGCGCCAGCAGTCCAAGAACCCCCGGGACAGGGGACAATGAGCAGTTCTTC. It encodes CASSPRTPGTGDNEQFF.

This clonotype was found many times. For the CDR3, the DNA is TGCGCCAGCAGCCATATACCGGGACAAGTAGCGGACGAGCAGTACTTC. Encoded protein: CASSHIPGQVADEQYF. This chain uses TRBV4-3 with TRBJ2-7; D possibly uses TRBD1 or TRBD2 (6 bases each). CDR1 is LGHNA, CDR2 YSLEER, per germline. The CDR3 contains 16 residues. Deletions cut 3 bases from V and 5 bases from J, with 20 bases between.

At least ten counts were recorded for this clonotype. The CDR3 region has the DNA TGCGCCAGCAGCCAATACCTACAGGGGAATAATTCACCCCTCCACTTT. Its translation: CASSQYLQGNNSPLHF. This chain connects TRBV4-3 to TRBJ1-6; 7 nucleotides match TRBD1. The germline V gene has CDR1 LGHNA and CDR2 YSLEER. J was trimmed by 5 bases and V by 2 bases; bases with no gene match: 6. The length of the CDR3 is 16 residues.

V usage is TRBV6-2 or TRBV6-3 and J usage is TRBJ2-1; 9 nucleotides align to TRBD1. The J segment lost 8 bases and the V segment lost 8 bases, leaving 19 bases of the junction unmatched. The germline V gene encodes CDR1 MNHEY and CDR2 SVGEGT. The CDR3 has 17 residues. The CDR3 coding sequence is TGTGCCAGCTCCCAACCGGGACAGGGAGTGGTTTTCGATGAGCAGTTCTTC. Protein: CASSQPGQGVVFDEQFF.

This clonotype was detected ten times or more. This sequence joins TRBV7-2 and TRBJ2-1, with unresolved D. V lost 2 bases, J lost 6 bases, and 8 bases lay in between. CDR3 length equals 13 residues. Germline V gene lookup returns CDR1 SGHTA and CDR2 FQGNSA. CDR3 coding DNA: TGTGCCAGCAGCTTAACATCTAGCAATGAGCAGTTCTTC. Its translation is CASSLTSSNEQFF.

This clonotype was counted a few times. The chain carries TRBV10-3 and TRBJ2-3; D perhaps matches TRBD2 (5 bases). CDR3 length equals 14 residues. V lost 3 bases and J 3 bases, leaving 10 bases between the germline ends. Germline CDR1 reads ENHRY; CDR2 reads SYGVKD. CDR3 sequence reads: CAISDETSTDTQYF. DNA of the CDR3: TGTGCCATCAGTGATGAAACTAGTACAGATACGCAGTATTTT.

The chain is built from TRBV5-1 and TRBJ2-7; 8 nucleotides align to TRBD1. V was clipped by 5 bases and J by 0 bases; unmatched bases: 7. The CDR3 length is 15 residues. Germline CDR1 is SGHRS and CDR2 is YFSETQ. The CDR3 sequence is CASSLQGGLSYEQYF. The CDR3 DNA reads as TGCGCCAGCAGTCTACAGGGGGGTCTCTCCTACGAGCAGTACTTC. Together with reference TRBV5-1 and TRBJ2-7, the CDR3 gives the full variable domain: KAGVTQTPRYLIKTRGQQVTLSCSPISGHRSVSWYQQTPGQGLQFLFEYFSETQRNKGNFPGRFSGRQFSNSRSEMNVSTLELGDSALYLCASSLQGGLSYEQYFGPGTRLTVT.

V is TRBV3-1 and J is TRBJ2-5, with 13 positions matching TRBD2. The germline gives CDR1 LGHDT, CDR2 YNNKEL (reference sequence). The CDR3 length is 17 residues. V was clipped by 3 bases and J by 5 bases; unmatched bases: 9. In nucleotides, the CDR3 is TGTGCCAGCAGCCATGGGTTGACTAGCGGGGGGCTGGAGACCCAGTACTTC. Its translation: CASSHGLTSGGLETQYF.

This clonotype has a single count. The junction departs from germline at one end; a sequencing error may be responsible. The J gene is TRBJ2-5, the V gene TRBV5-1; a weak D match, TRBD2 (6 bases). The CDR3 extends over 14 amino acids. CDR1 and CDR2 from the germline V gene are SGHRS and YFSETQ. CDR3 sequence reads: CASSGGTEQDTQYF. The CDR3 DNA is TGCGCCAGCAGCGGCGGGACTGAACAAGATACCCAGTACTTC.

V gene TRBV4-3 combines with J gene TRBJ2-7; weak D call: TRBD1 (6 bases). CDR1 is LGHNA, CDR2 YSLEER, per germline. This CDR3 contains 14 residues. Trimming cost V 1 base and J 3 bases, with 10 bases left between them. The CDR3 sequence: CASSQAEQGYEQYF. The DNA for the CDR3 is TGCGCCAGCAGCCAAGCTGAACAGGGCTACGAGCAGTACTTC.

The chain links TRBV4-2 to TRBJ2-3; 7 positions match TRBD1. The CDR3 loop spans 17 amino acids. Germline V lookup: CDR1 LGHNA, CDR2 YNFKEQ. V lost 0 bases to trimming and J lost 2 bases; unmatched junction nucleotides: 8. In DNA, the CDR3 is TGTGCCAGCAGCCAAGACGAGGGGGCGTGGGCCACAGATACGCAGTATTTT. Its protein is CASSQDEGAWATDTQYF.

This clonotype was seen only once. The junction does not match germline at one end; this may be a read error. The chain carries TRBV2 and TRBJ1-5; 7 bases match TRBD1. From germline, CDR1 is SNHLY and CDR2 FYNNEI. This CDR3 contains 17 residues. CDR3 nucleotides: TGTACCAGCAGTGAAGATTGGGCAGGGGGAAGCAATCAGCCCCAGCATTTT. Translating it yields CTSSEDWAGGSNQPQHF.

Note on this clonotype: Possible read error: a much larger clone is one base away. The chain has TRBV6-1 and TRBJ2-7; D perhaps matches TRBD1 (6 bases). CDR3 length: 14 residues. CDR1 and CDR2 (germline): MNHNS, SASEGT. With 5 bases removed from V and 2 bases from J, the gap between germline ends came to 13 bases. The CDR3 sequence: CASSRTALTYEQYF. CDR3 sequence (DNA): TGTGCCAGCAGTCGGACAGCGCTTACCTACGAGCAGTACTTC.

In this sample, this clonotype turned up many times. This chain uses TRBV12-3 or TRBV12-4 with TRBJ1-1; D ambiguous. The V end lost 6 bases, the J end lost 9 bases, and 11 bases lay between the germline ends. The CDR3 is made up of 11 amino acids. CDR3 in amino acids: CASSQAEKAFF. The DNA for the CDR3 is TGTGCCAGCAGCCAAGCGGAGAAAGCTTTCTTT.

This clonotype was found a few times. This sequence joins TRBV9 and TRBJ1-2, with 10 bases aligning to TRBD1. There are 14 residues in the CDR3. The germline V gene has CDR1 SGDLS and CDR2 YYNGEE. V dropped 6 bases and J dropped 4; count of bases not matched to a gene: 6. The CDR3 DNA is TGTGCCAGCAAGTCGACAGGGGGCGGCTATGGCTACACCTTC. It encodes CASKSTGGGYGYTF.

The V gene is TRBV5-6, the J gene TRBJ1-5, with D hard to call. Germline lookup yields CDR1 SGHDT and CDR2 YYEEEE. The CDR3 runs 16 residues. Trimming shortened V by 3 bases and J by 1 base, and 14 bases separated the two germline ends. The CDR3 sequence: CASSSGWVGSNQPQHF. The CDR3 coding sequence is TGTGCCAGCAGCTCCGGTTGGGTGGGAAGCAATCAGCCCCAGCATTTT.

This clonotype was recorded a few times. V gene TRBV7-9 combines with J gene TRBJ2-7, with D maybe TRBD1 (7 bases). CDR1 and CDR2 (germline): SEHNR, FQNEAQ (reference sequence). V lost 5 bases to trimming and J lost 3 bases, with 17 bases between them. The CDR3 loop spans 15 amino acids. The CDR3, as DNA: TGTGCCAGCAGCCCCTTAGACAGGGACTTCTACGAGCAGTACTTC. It translates to CASSPLDRDFYEQYF.

This clonotype occurred a few times. The rearrangement joins TRBV10-3 to TRBJ2-7; a possible D gene is TRBD2 (5 bases). V lost 8 bases and J lost 3, with 17 bases in between. The CDR3 has 14 residues. Germline loops: CDR1 ENHRY, CDR2 SYGVKD. CDR3 nucleotides: TGTGCCATCCAAACGGGGTTGATTAACTACGAGCAGTACTTC. This codes for CAIQTGLINYEQYF.

The chain carries TRBV29-1 and TRBJ1-2; 7 nucleotides align to TRBD1. The V and J ends lost 4 bases and 4 bases, in that order; junction bases with no gene match: 9. Germline CDR1 is SQVTM and CDR2 is ANQGSEA. The CDR3 has 14 amino acids. CDR3 loop: CSVVQGQNSYGYTF. CDR3 coding DNA: TGCAGCGTTGTACAGGGGCAAAATTCCTATGGCTACACCTTC.

This clonotype has ten or more counts. V gene TRBV6-5 combines with J gene TRBJ2-5, with D maybe TRBD2 (6 bases). From germline, CDR1 is MNHEY and CDR2 SVGAGI. This CDR3 has 14 residues. V was clipped by 2 bases and J by 2 bases, with 9 bases between them. In DNA form, the CDR3 reads TGTGCCAGCAGTTACGTCCGGGGGCAAGAGACCCAGTACTTC. Translated, it gives CASSYVRGQETQYF.

This clonotype has a handful of counts. J is TRBJ2-1 and V is TRBV6-2 or TRBV6-3; D is undetermined. Germline CDR1 reads MNHEY; CDR2 reads SVGEGT. CDR3 size: 13 residues. V lost 3 bases, J lost 5 bases, and 8 bases lay in between. CDR3 residues: CASSYRSHNEQFF. For the CDR3, the DNA is TGTGCCAGCAGTTATCGGTCACACAATGAGCAGTTCTTC.